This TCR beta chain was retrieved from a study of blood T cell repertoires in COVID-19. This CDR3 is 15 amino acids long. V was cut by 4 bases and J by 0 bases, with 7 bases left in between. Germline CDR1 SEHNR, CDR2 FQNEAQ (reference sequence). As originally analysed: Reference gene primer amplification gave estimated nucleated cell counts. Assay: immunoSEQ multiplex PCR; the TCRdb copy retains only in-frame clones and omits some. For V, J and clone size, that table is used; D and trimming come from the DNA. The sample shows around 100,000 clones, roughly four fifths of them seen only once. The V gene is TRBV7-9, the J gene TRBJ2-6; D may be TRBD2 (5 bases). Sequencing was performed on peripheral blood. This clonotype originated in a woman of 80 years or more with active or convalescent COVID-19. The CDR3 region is CASSSRGSGANVLTF. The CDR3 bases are TGTGCCAGCAGCTCCCGGGGCTCTGGGGCCAACGTCCTGACTTTC.